The 28 T cell receptor beta chains presented below share a single source sample, sequenced in a study of blood T cell repertoires in COVID-19. TCRdb's copy holds only in-frame clones and misses some; the assay was immunoSEQ multiplex PCR. The sample holds 400,000 or so clones, more than 70% seen once. The sample taken for sequencing was PBMCs or T cells enriched from blood (not recorded which). The receptors here all came from a man aged 35 to 55 in a cohort exposed to, infected with or recovered from COVID-19 (not recorded which).

The rearrangement uses TRBV2 and TRBJ2-6; D gene unclear. CDR1 is SNHLY, CDR2 FYNNEI, per germline. The CDR3 consists of 13 residues. Trimming removed 8 bases from V and 0 bases from J, with 5 bases in between. The DNA of the CDR3 is TGTGCCAGCCGAGTCTCTGGGGCCAACGTCCTGACTTTC. Encoded protein: CASRVSGANVLTF.

The V call is TRBV5-8, the J call TRBJ2-5; TRBD2 matches 7 bases. CDR1 is SGHTS and CDR2 is YDEGEE in the germline V gene. The CDR3 is 15 residues long. V trimming: 0 bases; J trimming: 5 bases; junction bases outside the gene matches: 7. In nucleotides, the CDR3 is TGTGCCAGCAGCTTGGTTGGGCGGGAGCGGGAGACCCAGTACTTC. This gives the protein CASSLVGRERETQYF.

The rearrangement joins TRBV27 to TRBJ2-2; D is undetermined. Germline V gene sequence: CDR1 MNHEY, CDR2 SMNVEV (reference sequence). The CDR3 contains 11 residues. V lost 3 bases and J lost 8, with 4 bases in between. The DNA for the CDR3 is TGTGCCAGCAGTTTTATGGGGGAGCTGTTTTTT. Translation gives CASSFMGELFF.

The V gene is TRBV27, the J gene TRBJ2-7; maybe TRBD2 (5 bases). Germline V gene data show CDR1 as MNHEY and CDR2 as SMNVEV (reference sequence). V was shortened by 5 bases and J by 0 bases, with 14 bases between the two germline ends. The CDR3 sequence is 15 residues long. CDR3 amino acids: CASSLSGMSSYEQYF. CDR3 nucleotide sequence: TGTGCCAGCAGTCTCTCGGGGATGAGCTCCTACGAGCAGTACTTC.

The V and J genes are TRBV27 and TRBJ2-5; D unclear. The CDR3 runs 12 residues. The germline V gene encodes CDR1 MNHEY and CDR2 SMNVEV (reference sequence). V was pared by 4 bases and J by 0 bases, with 3 bases between. The CDR3 DNA reads TGTGCCAGCAGTTCCTACCAAGAGACCCAGTACTTC. Its protein is CASSSYQETQYF.

CDR3 in DNA: TGTGCCAGCAGCCAAGAGACTAGCGGGAGAAGCGAGCAGTACTTC. Its protein product is CASSQETSGRSEQYF. This chain uses TRBV4-2 with TRBJ2-7, with 12 bases lining up with TRBD2. J gave up 6 bases and V 0 bases, and 3 bases lay outside the gene matches. Germline V gene lookup returns CDR1 LGHNA and CDR2 YNFKEQ. The CDR3 spans 15 residues.

This chain links TRBV29-1 with TRBJ1-1; maybe TRBD1 (6 bases). This CDR3 is 13 amino acids long. The germline gives CDR1 SQVTM, CDR2 ANQGSEA. V lost 7 bases and J lost 1, with 13 bases in between. For the CDR3, the DNA is TGCAGCGCCAACAGGGTGGCGAACACTGAAGCTTTCTTT. Protein: CSANRVANTEAFF.

J is TRBJ2-3 and V is TRBV10-3, with 9 bases lining up with TRBD2. Germline V lookup: CDR1 ENHRY, CDR2 SYGVKD. This CDR3 comprises 18 residues. Trimming removed 6 bases from V and 0 bases from J; junction bases left unmatched: 13. The CDR3 DNA sequence: TGTGCCATCAGGGCGACCACTTCGCGGGAGGGTAGCACAGATACGCAGTATTTT. Encoded protein: CAIRATTSREGSTDTQYF.

The rearrangement joins TRBV30 to TRBJ1-1, with no clear D. Trimming cost V 0 bases and J 0 bases, with 8 bases left between them. This CDR3 is built from 14 residues. Germline V gene lookup returns CDR1 GTSNPN and CDR2 SVGIG (reference sequence). CDR3 region: CAWSVAHMNTEAFF. The CDR3 region has the DNA TGTGCCTGGAGTGTGGCACACATGAACACTGAAGCTTTCTTT.

V usage is TRBV10-3 and J usage is TRBJ1-5, with D possibly TRBD1 on 6 matching bases. Per the germline V gene, CDR1 is ENHRY and CDR2 is SYGVKD. Trimming stripped 3 bases from V and 2 bases from J, with 11 bases between. The CDR3 contains 15 residues. CDR3 in amino acids: CAISDPRGGNQPQHF. For the CDR3, the DNA is TGTGCCATCAGTGACCCCAGGGGCGGCAATCAGCCCCAGCATTTT.

The CDR3 DNA follows: TGTGCCAGCAGCTTAGCGACCCCCTGGACTAGCGGGAACTACGAGCAGTACTTC. It codes for CASSLATPWTSGNYEQYF. This sequence joins TRBV11-2 and TRBJ2-7, with TRBD2 matching 12 bases. This CDR3 has 18 amino acids. Germline lookup yields CDR1 SGHAT and CDR2 FQNNGV. V shed 1 base, J shed 3 bases, and the junction held 10 bases outside the gene matches.

The chain employs TRBV10-3 and TRBJ1-1, with D possibly matching TRBD1 (5 bases). Trimming took 4 bases from V and 1 from J, leaving 10 bases between them. The CDR3 runs to 14 residues. Germline V CDR1 and CDR2: ENHRY, SYGVKD. In DNA, the CDR3 is TGTGCCATCAGTGGTCGGGGGGAGAACACTGAAGCTTTCTTT. This encodes CAISGRGENTEAFF.

The V gene is TRBV21-1, the J gene TRBJ1-1; the D call of TRBD1 is as the table states it, not checked on the DNA. TRBV21-1 is a documented pseudogene. CDR3 length equals 15 residues. This CDR3 reads CASAQQCSMNTEAFF. The DNA of the CDR3 is TGTGCCAGCGCCCAACAGTGTTCCATGAACACTGAAGCTTTCTTT.

The rearrangement uses TRBV27 and TRBJ1-6, with 11 bases identical to TRBD1. V dropped 3 bases and J dropped 1; count of bases not matched to a gene: 5. The CDR3 covers 18 residues. Germline CDR1 and CDR2: MNHEY and SMNVEV (reference sequence). The CDR3 loop is CASSFVGQGASYNSPLHF. CDR3 coding DNA: TGTGCCAGCAGTTTTGTCGGACAGGGGGCGTCCTATAATTCACCCCTCCACTTT.

The chain uses TRBV3-1 (or the pseudogene TRBV3-2) and TRBJ1-5; 10 nucleotides align to TRBD1. CDR3 length: 15 amino acids. CDR1 and CDR2 from the germline V gene are LGHDT and YNNKEL (reference sequence). The J segment lost 6 bases and the V segment lost 6 bases, leaving 8 bases of the junction unmatched. CDR3 region: CASSFSTGGSQPQHF. CDR3 nucleotide sequence: TGTGCCAGCAGTTTCTCGACAGGGGGCAGTCAGCCCCAGCATTTT.

In its sample, this clone was seen a few times. The gene calls are TRBV24-1 and TRBJ2-5; TRBD1 aligns across 9 bases. The CDR3 is made up of 13 amino acids. V gave up 4 bases and J gave up 5 bases; unmatched junction bases: 1. From germline, CDR1 is KGHDR and CDR2 SFDVKD. CDR3 amino acids: CATSEGTGETQYF. CDR3 bases: TGTGCCACCAGTGAGGGGACAGGGGAGACCCAGTACTTC.

The rearrangement links TRBV7-2 to TRBJ1-1; D is undetermined. The CDR3 totals 13 residues. CDR1 and CDR2 from the germline V gene are SGHTA and FQGNSA. The V end was cut by 7 bases, the J end by 6 bases, with 15 bases between. The CDR3 loop reads CASTPKATAEAFF. The CDR3 DNA sequence: TGTGCCAGCACCCCTAAGGCGACTGCTGAAGCTTTCTTT.

The rearrangement uses TRBV10-3 and TRBJ1-5; D is unclear. Trimming pared 0 bases from V and 7 bases from J, leaving 7 bases between. Germline CDR1 ENHRY, CDR2 SYGVKD. The CDR3 loop spans 13 amino acids. The CDR3 bases are TGTGCCATCAGTGAGTCCGAGAGACAGCCCCAGCATTTT. Residues: CAISESERQPQHF.

The rearrangement uses TRBV5-1 and TRBJ2-1; 10 nucleotides agree with TRBD2. Germline-derived CDR1 and CDR2 are SGHRS and YFSETQ. The CDR3 has 15 residues. The V gene end was trimmed by 2 bases and the J gene end by 7 bases; junction bases not matched to a gene: 6. CDR3 DNA sequence: TGCGCCAGCAGCTTAGCGGGAGGGCCATGGAATGAGCAGTTCTTC. It specifies CASSLAGGPWNEQFF.

CDR3 protein: CASSVAFETQYF. The CDR3, as DNA: TGTGCCAGCAGCGTAGCTTTCGAGACCCAGTACTTC. The V call is TRBV9, the J call TRBJ2-5; D ambiguous. CDR3 length equals 12 residues. V shed 0 bases and J shed 5 bases, with 5 bases lying between them. Germline values: CDR1 SGDLS, CDR2 YYNGEE.

This chain links TRBV5-4 with TRBJ2-2; no definite D call. There are 13 residues in the CDR3. CDR1 is SGHNT and CDR2 is YYREEE in the germline V gene (reference sequence). V lost 2 bases and J 6 bases, leaving 8 bases between the germline ends. The CDR3 loop is CASSFPGSGELFF. As DNA, the CDR3 is TGTGCCAGCAGCTTTCCCGGGTCCGGGGAGCTGTTTTTT.

The V gene is TRBV13, the J gene TRBJ2-2; D perhaps matches TRBD1 (5 bases). CDR3 length: 16 amino acids. The germline V gene has CDR1 PRHDT and CDR2 FYEKMQ (reference sequence). Trimming stripped 5 bases from V and 0 bases from J, with 13 bases between. This chain's CDR3 is CASSLKGLTNTGELFF. CDR3 coding DNA: TGTGCCAGCAGCCTAAAGGGGCTGACGAACACCGGGGAGCTGTTTTTT.

This chain joins TRBV6-5 and TRBJ2-5; a possible D gene is TRBD1 (5 bases). Germline V CDR1 and CDR2: MNHEY, SVGAGI. Trimming took off 0 bases at V and 1 base at J, with 6 bases between the two ends. CDR3 size: 14 residues. For the CDR3, the DNA is TGTGCCAGCAGTTACTCGACAGCCCAAGAGACCCAGTACTTC. Its translation is CASSYSTAQETQYF.

The V call is TRBV28, the J call TRBJ1-1; maybe TRBD1 (5 bases). Germline V gene sequence: CDR1 MDHEN, CDR2 SYDVKM. CDR3 size: 13 residues. V was cut by 4 bases and J by 4 bases, with 10 bases left in between. Written as DNA, the CDR3 is TGTGCCAGCAGTTACTCAGGGTTCACTGAAGCTTTCTTT. This translates into CASSYSGFTEAFF.

This clone was counted only a few times. The chain couples TRBV30 to TRBJ1-4; tentatively, D is TRBD1 (6 bases). Trimming took 4 bases from V and 7 from J, leaving 16 bases between them. CDR1 is GTSNPN and CDR2 is SVGIG in the germline V gene (reference sequence). The CDR3 length is 14 residues. CDR3 nucleotide sequence: TGTGCCTGGACCGTGGGAAGGGGGATTGAAAAACTGTTTTTT. Encoded protein: CAWTVGRGIEKLFF.

This clone was recorded a few times. The chain joins TRBV2 to TRBJ2-1; D gene ambiguous. With 6 bases removed from V and 4 bases from J, the gap between germline ends came to 10 bases. In germline, CDR1 is SNHLY, CDR2 FYNNEI. CDR3 size: 13 residues. DNA of the CDR3: TGTGCCAGCAGGCGAGACTCGTACAATGAGCAGTTCTTC. It specifies CASRRDSYNEQFF.

The rearrangement joins TRBV14 to TRBJ2-7; 7 bases line up with TRBD2. J gave up 4 bases and V 1 base, and 4 bases lay outside the gene matches. In germline, CDR1 is SGHDN, CDR2 FVKESK. There are 14 residues in the CDR3. The chain's CDR3 is CASSQGSGIYEQYF. DNA of the CDR3: TGTGCCAGCAGCCAAGGGAGCGGGATTTACGAGCAGTACTTC.

The chain links TRBV3-1 (or the pseudogene TRBV3-2) to TRBJ2-1; TRBD2 matches at 15 bases. Germline CDR1 LGHDT, CDR2 YNNKEL (reference sequence). V lost 1 base to trimming and J lost 3 bases; unmatched junction nucleotides: 7. The CDR3 contains 19 residues. The CDR3 DNA sequence: TGTGCCAGCAGCCAAGTCCCGGGACTAGCGGGAGGAATCTACAATGAGCAGTTCTTC. Its protein is CASSQVPGLAGGIYNEQFF.